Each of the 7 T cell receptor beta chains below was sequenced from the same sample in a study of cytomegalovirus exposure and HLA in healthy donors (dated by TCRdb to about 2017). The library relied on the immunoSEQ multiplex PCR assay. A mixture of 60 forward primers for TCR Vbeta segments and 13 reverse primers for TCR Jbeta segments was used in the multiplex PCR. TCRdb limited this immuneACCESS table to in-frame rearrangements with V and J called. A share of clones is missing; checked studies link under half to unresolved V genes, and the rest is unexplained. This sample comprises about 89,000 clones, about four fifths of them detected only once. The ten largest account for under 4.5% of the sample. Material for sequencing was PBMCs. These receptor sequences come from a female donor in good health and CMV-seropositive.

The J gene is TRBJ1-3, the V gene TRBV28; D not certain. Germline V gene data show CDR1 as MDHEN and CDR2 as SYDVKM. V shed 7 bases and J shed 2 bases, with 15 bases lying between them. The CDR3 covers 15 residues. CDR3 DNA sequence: TGTGCCAGCACCCCCTCACTGGTCCCTGGAAACACCATATATTTT. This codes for CASTPSLVPGNTIYF.

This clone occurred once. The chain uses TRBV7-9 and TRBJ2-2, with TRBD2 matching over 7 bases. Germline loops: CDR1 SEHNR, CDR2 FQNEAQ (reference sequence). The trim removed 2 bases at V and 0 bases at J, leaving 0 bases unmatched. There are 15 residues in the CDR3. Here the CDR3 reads CASSLLAANTGELFF. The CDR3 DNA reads TGTGCCAGCAGCTTACTAGCGGCGAACACCGGGGAGCTGTTTTTT.

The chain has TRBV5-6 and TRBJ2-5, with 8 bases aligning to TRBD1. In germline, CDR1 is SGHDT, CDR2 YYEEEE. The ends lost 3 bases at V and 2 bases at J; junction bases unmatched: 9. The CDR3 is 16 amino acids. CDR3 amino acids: CASSYFQGADQETQYF. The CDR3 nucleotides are TGTGCCAGCAGCTACTTCCAGGGGGCGGATCAAGAGACCCAGTACTTC.

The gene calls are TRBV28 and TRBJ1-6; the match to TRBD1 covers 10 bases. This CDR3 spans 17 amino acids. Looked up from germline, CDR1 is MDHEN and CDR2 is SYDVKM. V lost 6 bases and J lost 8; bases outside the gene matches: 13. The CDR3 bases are TGTGCCAGCAGGCCTCGACAGGGGGCGATATATGATTCACCCCTCCACTTT. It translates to CASRPRQGAIYDSPLHF.

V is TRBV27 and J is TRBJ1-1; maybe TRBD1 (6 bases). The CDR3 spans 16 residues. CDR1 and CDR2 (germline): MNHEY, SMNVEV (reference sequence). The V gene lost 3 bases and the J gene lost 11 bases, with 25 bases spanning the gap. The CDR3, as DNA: TGTGCCAGCAGTTTGAGGGGGGGGCAGGGGCCGCCAGGGGCTTTCTTT. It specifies CASSLRGGQGPPGAFF.

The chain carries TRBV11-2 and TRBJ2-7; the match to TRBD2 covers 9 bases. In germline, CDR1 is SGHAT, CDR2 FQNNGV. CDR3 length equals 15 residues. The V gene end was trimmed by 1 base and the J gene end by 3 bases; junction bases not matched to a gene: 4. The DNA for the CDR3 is TGTGCCAGCAGCTTAGGGACTAGCGTTGGCTACGAGCAGTACTTC. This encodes CASSLGTSVGYEQYF.

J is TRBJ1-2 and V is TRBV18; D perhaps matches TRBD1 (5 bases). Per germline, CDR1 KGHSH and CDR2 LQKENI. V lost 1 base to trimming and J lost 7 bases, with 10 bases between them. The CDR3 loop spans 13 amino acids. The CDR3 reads CASSPLDSLGYTF. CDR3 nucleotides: TGTGCCAGCTCACCACTCGACAGTCTTGGCTACACCTTC.